The 18 T cell receptor beta chains below all came from one sample that was sequenced in a study of cytomegalovirus exposure and HLA in healthy donors. Vbeta (60) and Jbeta (13) primers were used in the PCR. Repertoires were generated with immunoSEQ multiplex PCR, while TCRdb's copy carries only in-frame clones and drops some. This sample contains about 160,000 clones. Specimen: PBMCs. The receptors come from a man in his thirties or forties in good health and CMV-seronegative.

This chain links TRBV5-6 with TRBJ2-3; TRBD2 matches at 10 bases. CDR1 SGHDT and CDR2 YYEEEE come from the germline V gene. The CDR3 sequence is 15 residues long. Trimming removed 4 bases from V and 5 bases from J; junction bases left unmatched: 7. The CDR3 coding sequence is TGTGCCAGCAGCCTCCGACTAGCGGGTATAGATACGCAGTATTTT. Its translation: CASSLRLAGIDTQYF.

The chain employs TRBV5-6 and TRBJ2-7; 7 bases are a match to TRBD1. Germline loops: CDR1 SGHDT, CDR2 YYEEEE. There are 15 residues in the CDR3. With V trimmed by 4 bases and J by 2 bases, 9 bases remained unmatched. The CDR3 coding sequence is TGTGCCAGCAGCGACTGGACAGGAGTTACCTACGAGCAGTACTTC. Translated, it gives CASSDWTGVTYEQYF.

The V and J genes are TRBV19 and TRBJ2-1; TRBD2 is a possible D gene (6 bases). The CDR3 sequence is 13 residues long. Deletions cut 4 bases from V and 7 bases from J, with 11 bases between. The germline V gene encodes CDR1 LNHDA and CDR2 SQIVND (reference sequence). Here the CDR3 reads CASSNLRGNEQFF. The CDR3 DNA is TGTGCCAGTAGTAACCTACGGGGGAATGAGCAGTTCTTC. Full variable domain (rest looked up from reference TRBV19 and TRBJ2-1): DGGITQSPKYLFRKEGQNVTLSCEQNLNHDAMYWYRQDPGQGLRLIYYSQIVNDFQKGDIAEGYSVSREKKESFPLTVTSAQKNPTAFYLCASSNLRGNEQFFGPGTRLTVL.

To note about this clone: One end of the junction is discordant with germline, which a read error may explain. The gene calls are TRBV5-4 and TRBJ2-5, with TRBD1 identical over 8 bases. Germline V lookup: CDR1 SGHNT, CDR2 YYREEE (reference sequence). The CDR3 extends over 15 amino acids. For the CDR3, the DNA is TGTGCCAGCAGCTTGGACAGGGGGACGGGAGAGACCCGGTACTTC. Protein sequence: CASSLDRGTGETRYF.

V usage is TRBV6-1 and J usage is TRBJ2-5; the D gene is possibly TRBD2 (6 bases). The DNA end favors TRBJ2-7, so the J call may be wrong. This CDR3 contains 14 residues. Germline CDR1 reads MNHNS; CDR2 reads SASEGT. The CDR3 DNA reads as TGTGCCAGCAGTGATGAACTAGCACTTTACGAGCAGTACTTC. This gives the protein CASSDELALYEQYF.

The chain couples TRBV10-3 to TRBJ1-6; D is undetermined. Germline V gives CDR1 ENHRY, CDR2 SYGVKD. V was trimmed by 0 bases and J by 10 bases, leaving 10 bases between them. The CDR3 covers 14 residues. As DNA, the CDR3 is TGTGCCATCAGTGAGTCGGTCCGAGGGTCACCCCTCCACTTT. Protein sequence: CAISESVRGSPLHF.

The V call is TRBV7-3, the J call TRBJ2-7, with TRBD1 identical over 9 bases. Unmatched junction bases numbered 8, after V lost 5 bases and J lost 6 bases. The CDR3 sequence is 14 residues long. Germline V gene sequence: CDR1 SGHTA, CDR2 FQGTGA. The CDR3 DNA reads TGTGCCAGCAGCCGTTCCGGGACAGGGTTCGAGCAGTACTTC. This codes for CASSRSGTGFEQYF.

J is TRBJ2-5 and V is TRBV9, with 7 bases fitting TRBD2. The J call may be in error: the DNA end matches TRBJ2-7 better. There are 14 residues in the CDR3. The germline V gene has CDR1 SGDLS and CDR2 YYNGEE. The CDR3 loop reads CASSVERDSYEQYF. The CDR3 coding sequence is TGTGCCAGCAGCGTAGAGCGGGACTCCTACGAGCAGTACTTC.

The chain combines TRBV5-1 with TRBJ2-1; 9 bases agree with TRBD2. The trim removed 8 bases at V and 7 bases at J, leaving 13 bases unmatched. The CDR3 runs 15 residues. Germline CDR1 reads SGHRS; CDR2 reads YFSETQ. The CDR3 nucleotides read TGCGCCAGTACCATCACAGCGGGGGGTGGGAATGAGCAGTTCTTC. This gives the protein CASTITAGGGNEQFF.

The rearrangement joins TRBV7-6 to TRBJ1-1, with 7 bases that match TRBD1. CDR1 is SGHVS and CDR2 is FNYEAQ in the germline V gene. The CDR3 has 15 residues. The ends lost 1 base at V and 1 base at J; junction bases unmatched: 3. CDR3 sequence reads: CASSLVRDRNTEAFF. The DNA for the CDR3 is TGTGCCAGCAGCTTAGTTCGGGACAGGAACACTGAAGCTTTCTTT.

The chain joins TRBV28 to TRBJ1-1; D is possibly TRBD1 (5 bases). The CDR3 is 12 amino acids. V was pared by 4 bases and J by 3 bases, with 6 bases between. Germline V gives CDR1 MDHEN, CDR2 SYDVKM. DNA of the CDR3: TGTGCCAGCAGTTCGGGGGACACTGAAGCTTTCTTT. Translation gives CASSSGDTEAFF.

The rearrangement uses TRBV25-1 and TRBJ2-1; 7 nucleotides agree with TRBD2. The V gene's germline CDR1 is MGHDK and CDR2 SYGVNS. The CDR3 is 18 residues long. Losses at the gene ends were 11 bases for V and 4 bases for J; bases not matched to a gene: 23. The CDR3 region is CAVDNPGGRWNTYNEQFF. The CDR3 nucleotides are TGTGCCGTTGACAACCCGGGAGGTAGATGGAACACTTACAATGAGCAGTTCTTC.

The rearrangement uses TRBV6-6 and TRBJ1-5, with D unresolved. The V gene lost 5 bases and the J gene lost 9 bases, with 11 bases spanning the gap. This CDR3 comprises 12 residues. The germline V gene encodes CDR1 MNHNY and CDR2 SVGAGI (reference sequence). The CDR3 DNA sequence: TGTGCCAGCAGTCTGCCTCCCGGGCCCCAGCATTTT. It yields the protein CASSLPPGPQHF.

The chain combines TRBV30 with TRBJ1-1, with D unresolved. This CDR3 has 13 residues. CDR1 is GTSNPN and CDR2 is SVGIG in the germline V gene (reference sequence). Trimming removed 5 bases at V and 1 base at J, with 11 bases between. In DNA form, the CDR3 reads TGTGCCTGGTCTGGCACCGCGAACACTGAAGCTTTCTTT. Protein sequence: CAWSGTANTEAFF. The full variable domain, with the rest looked up from reference TRBV30 and TRBJ1-1, is SQTIHQWPATLVQPVGSPLSLECTVEGTSNPNLYWYRQAAGRGLQLLFYSVGIGQISSEVPQNLSASRPQDRQFILSSKKLLLSDSGFYLCAWSGTANTEAFFGQGTRLTVV.

The genes are TRBV5-1 and TRBJ1-1, with D maybe TRBD1 (5 bases). The V gene lost 2 bases and the J gene lost 6 bases, with 11 bases spanning the gap. The CDR3 is 13 residues long. In germline, CDR1 is SGHRS, CDR2 YFSETQ. CDR3 sequence (DNA): TGCGCCAGCAGCTTTCAGGGCGAGGCTGAAGCTTTCTTT. Translating gives CASSFQGEAEAFF.

The chain links TRBV28 to TRBJ2-2; TRBD1 agrees at 8 bases. There are 16 residues in the CDR3. V gave up 6 bases and J gave up 4 bases; unmatched junction bases: 10. CDR1 MDHEN and CDR2 SYDVKM come from the germline V gene. Here the CDR3 reads CASRRQGAGSTGELFF. DNA for the CDR3: TGTGCCAGCAGGCGGCAGGGGGCTGGTAGCACCGGGGAGCTGTTTTTT.

The chain employs TRBV6-5 and TRBJ1-1; D is ambiguous. This CDR3 is 16 amino acids long. V was shortened by 2 bases and J by 1 base, with 14 bases between the two germline ends. Germline V gene lookup returns CDR1 MNHEY and CDR2 SVGAGI. CDR3: CASSYLATRRNTEAFF. DNA of the CDR3: TGTGCCAGCAGTTACCTAGCCACTAGGCGGAACACTGAAGCTTTCTTT.

The chain combines TRBV19 with TRBJ1-5; D call uncertain. Trimming shortened V by 3 bases and J by 3 bases, and 6 bases separated the two germline ends. CDR1 and CDR2 (germline): LNHDA, SQIVND (reference sequence). This CDR3 is 13 amino acids long. Here the CDR3 DNA reads TGTGCCAGTAGTATGGCCGTCAATCAGCCCCAGCATTTT. Protein: CASSMAVNQPQHF.